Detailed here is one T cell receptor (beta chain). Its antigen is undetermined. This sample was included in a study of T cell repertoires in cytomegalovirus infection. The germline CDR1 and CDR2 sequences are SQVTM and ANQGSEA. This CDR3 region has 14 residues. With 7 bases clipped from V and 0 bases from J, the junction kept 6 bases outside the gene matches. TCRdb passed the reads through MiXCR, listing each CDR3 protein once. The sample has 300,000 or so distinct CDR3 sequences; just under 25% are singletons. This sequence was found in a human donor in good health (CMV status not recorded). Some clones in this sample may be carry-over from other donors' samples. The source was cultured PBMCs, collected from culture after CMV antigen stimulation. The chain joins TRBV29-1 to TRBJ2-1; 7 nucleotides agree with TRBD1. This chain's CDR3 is CSAIRDSSYNEQFF. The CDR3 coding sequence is TGCAGCGCCATACGGGACAGCTCCTACAATGAGCAGTTCTTC.